This T cell receptor beta chain was identified during a study of T cell responses to AZD1222 COVID-19 vaccine. Findings of the study overall: Clonal diversity may have been underestimated in mostly white British donors. Spike was spanned by vaccine-associated CD4 TCRs, which were dominant at 160-218 and 743-854. Vaccination with two AZD1222 doses was followed by a rise in Spike-specific TCR breadth and depth.

About this clone: Its specificity is not known.

Germline V gene sequence: CDR1 MDHEN, CDR2 SYDVKM. V was cut by 5 bases and J by 0 bases, with 13 bases left in between. The CDR3 sequence is 16 residues long. Generated by immunoSEQ multiplex PCR, the TCRdb table keeps only in-frame clones and is missing some. Of approximately 170,000 clones detected, 75% to 95% appear once; the ten largest clones hold about 4.5%. The sample in question was peripheral blood, obtained on day 0 of AZD1222 vaccination. The chain links TRBV28 to TRBJ2-2; D might be TRBD2 (6 bases). The clonotype was recovered from an adult in good health. The CDR3 DNA sequence: TGTGCCAGCAGTCAGACCGGGACTTCGAACACCGGGGAGCTGTTTTTT. This sequence encodes CASSQTGTSNTGELFF.